This T cell receptor (beta chain) was sequenced during a study of shared clonotypes between healthy human individuals. The assay ran at deep level. Only in-frame clones appear in the TCRdb table, and some are missing; sequencing was by immunoSEQ multiplex PCR. The sample records some 1,400,000 clones, more than 95% being singletons. The germline V gene has CDR1 SGHDN and CDR2 FVKESK. V trimming: 4 bases; J trimming: 4 bases; junction bases outside the gene matches: 1. The CDR3 is made up of 13 amino acids. Findings of the study overall: Enrolling few donors narrowed the genetic and exposure-history diversity that was represented.

This clone was detected only once. The antigen remains unidentified. The origin of this receptor is a man in his thirties or forties in good health. Sequencing input: naive CD4+ T cells sorted from blood. As to subset: CD45RA+ positively selected. V usage is TRBV14 and J usage is TRBJ2-5; 9 bases align to TRBD2. CDR3: CASSLAGAETQYF. As DNA, the CDR3 is TGTGCCAGCAGCCTAGCGGGAGCAGAGACCCAGTACTTC.